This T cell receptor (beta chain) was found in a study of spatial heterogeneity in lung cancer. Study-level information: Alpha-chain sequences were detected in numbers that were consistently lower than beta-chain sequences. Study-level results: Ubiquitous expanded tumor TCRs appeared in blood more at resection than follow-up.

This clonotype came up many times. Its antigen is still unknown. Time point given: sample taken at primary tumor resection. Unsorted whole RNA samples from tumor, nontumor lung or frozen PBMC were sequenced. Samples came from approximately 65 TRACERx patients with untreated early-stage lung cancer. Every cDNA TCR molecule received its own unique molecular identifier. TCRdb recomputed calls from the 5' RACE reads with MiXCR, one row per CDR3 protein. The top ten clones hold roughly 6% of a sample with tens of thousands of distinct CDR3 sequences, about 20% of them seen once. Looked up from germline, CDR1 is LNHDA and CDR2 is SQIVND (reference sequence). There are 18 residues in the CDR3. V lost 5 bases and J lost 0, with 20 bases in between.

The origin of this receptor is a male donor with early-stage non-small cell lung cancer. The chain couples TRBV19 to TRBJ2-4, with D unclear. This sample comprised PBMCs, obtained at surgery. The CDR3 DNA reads TGTGCCAGTAGTCCCTTGCTTTCACAGAGAAGAGCCAAAAACATTCAGTACTTC. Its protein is CASSPLLSQRRAKNIQYF.